The rows below give T cell receptor beta chains drawn from one sample of a study of early T cells in non-severe SARS-CoV-2 infection. TCRdb used MiXCR to reprocess the 5' RACE reads, holding one entry per CDR3 protein. The sample gives about 42,000 distinct CDR3 sequences, roughly 6.2% of which show up once; roughly 8.2% is in the top ten. Sample: whole blood, taken at baseline. Receptors were obtained from an adult who was a healthcare worker with PCR-confirmed SARS-CoV-2 infection or an uninfected control (not recorded which). The CDR3 runs from the conserved cysteine through the conserved F or W. D genes are given only for firm matches. Not all rows give a size; the values are once, few, many and, for expanded clones, a class.

j_gene	d_gene	v_gene	abundance	CDR3nt	CDR3aa
TRBJ2-3	TRBD1	TRBV12-3/TRBV12-4	many	TGTGCCAGCAGTTCGGACAGGGGTACCGCAGATACGCAGTATTTT	CASSSDRGTADTQYF
TRBJ2-1	-	TRBV29-1	many	TGCAGCGTTGAGGACGGACTCTCCTACAATGAGCAGTTCTTC	CSVEDGLSYNEQFF
TRBJ2-5	TRBD2	TRBV7-2	few	TGTGCCAGCACCCCGGGACTAGCTTTTGGAGAGACCCAGTACTTC	CASTPGLAFGETQYF
TRBJ2-3	TRBD1	TRBV12-5	-	TGTGCTAGTGGTTACCGGGGACAGGGTTTTGGAACAGATACGCAGTATTTT	CASGYRGQGFGTDTQYF
TRBJ2-6	TRBD1	TRBV11-2	few	TGTGCCAGCAGCACCCGACAGGGCCCTAGCTCTGGGGCCAACGTCCTGACTTTC	CASSTRQGPSSGANVLTF
TRBJ2-3	-	TRBV12-3/TRBV12-4	many	TGTGCCAGCAGTTTAAGCTCCAGCACAGATACGCAGTATTTT	CASSLSSSTDTQYF
TRBJ1-3	-	TRBV20-1	few	TGCAGTGCTAGGATCCGGGGATCTGGAAACACCATATATTTT	CSARIRGSGNTIYF
TRBJ1-4	-	TRBV7-9	few	TGTGCCAGCAGCTTAACAGGATATGAAAAACTGTTTTTT	CASSLTGYEKLFF
TRBJ1-1	-	TRBV3-1	many	TGTGCCAGCAGCCGCAAGGGGATGAACACTGAAGCTTTCTTT	CASSRKGMNTEAFF
TRBJ1-2	-	TRBV27	few	TGTGCCAGCGGTTCACCTCCTAACTATGGCTACACCTTC	CASGSPPNYGYTF
TRBJ2-7	-	TRBV29-1	many	TGCAGCGCACAAACCGCGGCCTACGAGCAGTACTTC	CSAQTAAYEQYF
TRBJ1-2	TRBD1	TRBV25-1	many	TGTGCCAGCAGCGACTGGACAGGGGCGAACTATGGCTACACCTTC	CASSDWTGANYGYTF
TRBJ2-1	TRBD1	TRBV28	-	TGTGCCAGCAGTTCATGGACAGGGGGCACCTACAATGAGCAGTTCTTC	CASSSWTGGTYNEQFF
TRBJ1-5	-	TRBV30	few	TGTGCCTGGAGTGTGTCAGAGAATCAGCCCCAGCATTTT	CAWSVSENQPQHF
TRBJ2-2	TRBD2	TRBV5-5	many	TGTGCCAGCAGCTCCCGACTAGCGGGGGCCTCCACCGGGGAGCTGTTTTTT	CASSSRLAGASTGELFF
TRBJ1-1	TRBD1	TRBV28	many	TGTGCCAGCAGCTGGACAGGGGGGAGCGCTTTCTTT	CASSWTGGSAFF
TRBJ1-6	-	TRBV27	many	TGTGCCAGCAGTCGGGCAAGGGATTCACCCCTCCACTTT	CASSRARDSPLHF
TRBJ1-1	-	TRBV7-9	few	TGTGCCAGCAGCCACGGCGGCACTGAAGCTTTCTTT	CASSHGGTEAFF
TRBJ1-4	-	TRBV11-3	-	TGTGCCAGCAGCCCCTACGAGGGAAGAGGCGAAAAACTGTTTTTT	CASSPYEGRGEKLFF
TRBJ2-2	-	TRBV12-3/TRBV12-4	many	TGTGCCAGCCGCCCCCGTAGGGGTTCCGGGGAGCTGTTTTTT	CASRPRRGSGELFF
TRBJ2-7	-	TRBV7-2	-	TGTGCCAGCAGCTTAGGGCAGGGGGGATACGAGCAGTACTTC	CASSLGQGGYEQYF
TRBJ1-5	TRBD1	TRBV20-1	many	TGCAGTGCTGCTGCTTTCATCAGGACAGGGGATTTACAGCCCCAGCATTTT	CSAAAFIRTGDLQPQHF
TRBJ2-7	-	TRBV30	-	TGTGCCGGGGCCTGGGGGGGCTACTACGAGCAGTACTTC	CAGAWGGYYEQYF
TRBJ2-7	TRBD1	TRBV20-1	few	TGCAGTGCTACCTCGAGTAGGACAGGCCTATACGAGCAGTACTTC	CSATSSRTGLYEQYF
TRBJ2-3	-	TRBV15	few	TGTGCCACCAGCAGAGGGGGGGCGGGGACAGATACGCAGTATTTT	CATSRGGAGTDTQYF
TRBJ1-2	-	TRBV25-1	few	TGTGCCAGCAGTGGTTTGGGGGCGCCCTATGGCTACACCTTC	CASSGLGAPYGYTF
TRBJ2-3	TRBD2	TRBV6-5	few	TGTGCCAGCAGTACCCCGACTAGCGGGGGGGCTACAGATACGCAGTATTTT	CASSTPTSGGATDTQYF
TRBJ1-1	-	TRBV7-2	many	TGTGCCAGCAGCTTTCTATCCCCGACCGTCCGGGCTAAGAACACTGAAGCTTTCTTT	CASSFLSPTVRAKNTEAFF
TRBJ1-3	-	TRBV7-9	-	TGTGCCAGCACCCCGAGTAAGGGGACCTTTCGAGGAAACACCATATATTTT	CASTPSKGTFRGNTIYF
TRBJ1-2	TRBD1	TRBV5-1	many	TGCGCCAGCAGCCCCCGACAGGGGAAGGATGGCTACACCTTC	CASSPRQGKDGYTF
TRBJ2-5	-	TRBV7-6	many	TGTGCCAGCAGCTTAGAGGGGGTTCGGGAGACCCAGTACTTC	CASSLEGVRETQYF
TRBJ2-4	-	TRBV6-1	-	TGTGCCAGCAGCGAAGGGATAGGGATGGGGGAGACTAAAGTCACCAAAAACATTCAGTACTTC	CASSEGIGMGETKVTKNIQYF